This entry lists 7 T cell receptor beta chains sequenced from one sample in a study of CXCR3-negative and CXCR3-positive naive CD8 T cells. Each TRB cDNA library was prepared by 5' RACE (with UMI labels). Each CDR3 protein gets one entry in TCRdb, which reprocessed the 5' RACE reads and gives no DNA. This sample contains tens of thousands of distinct CDR3 sequences. Sequencing used naive CXCR3- CD8+ T cells from blood. Documented subset: CD45RO-CCR7+CD27+CD95- naive CD8+ T cells lacking CXCR3 (TNR3-). The receptors were gathered from a human donor in good health. Some clones in this sample may be carry-over from other donors' samples.

The rearrangement links TRBV10-3 to TRBJ2-3; TCRdb gives TRBD2 as the D gene, but with no DNA this cannot be confirmed. The CDR3 has 16 amino acids. The germline V gene has CDR1 ENHRY and CDR2 SYGVKD. This CDR3 is CAISEASGGTTDTQYF.

The chain joins TRBV27 to TRBJ2-7; the TCRdb call, TRBD1, lacks DNA for checking. Germline V gene sequence: CDR1 MNHEY, CDR2 SMNVEV (reference sequence). This CDR3 is built from 15 residues. This CDR3 reads CASSPDRGHPSEQYF.

The J gene is TRBJ2-1, the V gene TRBV7-1. TRBV7-1 is given ORF status, its function remaining uncertain. CDR3 length: 17 residues. This CDR3 reads CASSSALAGGAYNEQFF.

The rearrangement links TRBV12-3 or TRBV12-4 to TRBJ2-7; the TCRdb D gene call, TRBD1, has no DNA to confirm it. CDR3 length: 13 residues. The CDR3: CASTNGHSYEQYF.

The rearrangement links TRBV9 to TRBJ2-7; the TCRdb D gene call, TRBD2, has no DNA to confirm it. The CDR3 totals 14 residues. In germline, CDR1 is SGDLS, CDR2 YYNGEE. Here the CDR3 reads CACSVGAGGTEQYF.

The rearrangement links TRBV6-2 or TRBV6-3 to TRBJ1-5; TCRdb reports TRBD1, a call that lacks DNA to check it against. The CDR3 totals 13 residues. Germline V gives CDR1 MNHEY, CDR2 SVGEGT. CDR3 region: CASSSPSLGPQHF.

V usage is TRBV7-9 and J usage is TRBJ1-6. The CDR3 length is 14 residues. From germline, CDR1 is SEHNR and CDR2 FQNEAQ (reference sequence). The CDR3 sequence: CASSLGNSNSPLHF.